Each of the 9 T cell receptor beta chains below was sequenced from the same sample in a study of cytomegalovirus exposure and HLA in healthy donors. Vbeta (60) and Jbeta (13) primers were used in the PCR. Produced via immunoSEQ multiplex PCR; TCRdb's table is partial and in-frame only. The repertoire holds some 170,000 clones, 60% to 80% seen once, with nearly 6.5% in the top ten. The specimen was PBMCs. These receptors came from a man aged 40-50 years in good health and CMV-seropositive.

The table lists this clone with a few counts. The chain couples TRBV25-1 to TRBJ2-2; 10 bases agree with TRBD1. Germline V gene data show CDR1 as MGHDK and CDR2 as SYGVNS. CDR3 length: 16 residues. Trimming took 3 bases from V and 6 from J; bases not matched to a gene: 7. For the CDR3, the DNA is TGTGCCAGCAGTGACCCGGGACAGGGGTGGGCCGGGGAGCTGTTTTTT. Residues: CASSDPGQGWAGELFF.

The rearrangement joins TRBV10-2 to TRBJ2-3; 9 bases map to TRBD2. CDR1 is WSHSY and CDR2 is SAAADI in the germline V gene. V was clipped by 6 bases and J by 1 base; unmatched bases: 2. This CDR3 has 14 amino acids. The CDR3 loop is CASRGLAGTDTQYF. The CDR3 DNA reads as TGCGCCAGCAGGGGACTAGCAGGCACAGATACGCAGTATTTT.

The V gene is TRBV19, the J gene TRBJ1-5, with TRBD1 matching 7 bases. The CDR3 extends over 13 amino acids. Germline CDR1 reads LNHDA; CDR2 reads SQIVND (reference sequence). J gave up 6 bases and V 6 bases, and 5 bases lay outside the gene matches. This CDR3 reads CASRGQRGQPQHF. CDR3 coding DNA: TGTGCCAGTAGGGGACAGAGGGGTCAGCCCCAGCATTTT. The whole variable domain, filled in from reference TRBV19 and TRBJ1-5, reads DGGITQSPKYLFRKEGQNVTLSCEQNLNHDAMYWYRQDPGQGLRLIYYSQIVNDFQKGDIAEGYSVSREKKESFPLTVTSAQKNPTAFYLCASRGQRGQPQHFGDGTRLSIL.

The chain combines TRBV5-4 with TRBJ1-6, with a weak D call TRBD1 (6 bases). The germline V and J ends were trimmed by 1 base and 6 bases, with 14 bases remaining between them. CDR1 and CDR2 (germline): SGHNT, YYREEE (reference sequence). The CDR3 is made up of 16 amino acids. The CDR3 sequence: CASSLSTGRGNSPLHF. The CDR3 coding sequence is TGTGCCAGCAGCTTGAGTACAGGGCGAGGTAATTCACCCCTCCACTTT.

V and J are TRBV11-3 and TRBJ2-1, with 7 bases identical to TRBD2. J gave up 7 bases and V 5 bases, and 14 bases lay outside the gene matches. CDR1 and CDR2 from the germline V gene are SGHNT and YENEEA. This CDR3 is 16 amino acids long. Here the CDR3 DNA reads TGTGCCAGCAGCCGCCCGGGCGGGAGTTTTGAGAATGAGCAGTTCTTC. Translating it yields CASSRPGGSFENEQFF. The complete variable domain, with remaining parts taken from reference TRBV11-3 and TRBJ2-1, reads EAGVVQSPRYKIIEKKQPVAFWCNPISGHNTLYWYLQNLGQGPELLIRYENEEAVDDSQLPKDRFSAERLKGVDSTLKIQPAELGDSAVYLCASSRPGGSFENEQFFGPGTRLTVL.

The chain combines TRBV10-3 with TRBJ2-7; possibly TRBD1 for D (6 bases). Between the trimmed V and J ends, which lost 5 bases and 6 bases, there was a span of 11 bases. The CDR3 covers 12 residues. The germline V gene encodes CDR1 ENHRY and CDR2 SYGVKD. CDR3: CAISSRGPEQYF. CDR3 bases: TGTGCCATCAGTTCCAGGGGTCCCGAGCAGTACTTC.

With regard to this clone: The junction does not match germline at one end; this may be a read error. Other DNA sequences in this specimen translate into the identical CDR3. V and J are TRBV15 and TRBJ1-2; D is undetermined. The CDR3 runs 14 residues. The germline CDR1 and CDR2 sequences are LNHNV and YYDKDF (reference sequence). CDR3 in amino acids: CATSRTQELYGYTF. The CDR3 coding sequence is TGCGCCACCAGCAGAACTCAGGAACTCTATGGCTACACCTTC.

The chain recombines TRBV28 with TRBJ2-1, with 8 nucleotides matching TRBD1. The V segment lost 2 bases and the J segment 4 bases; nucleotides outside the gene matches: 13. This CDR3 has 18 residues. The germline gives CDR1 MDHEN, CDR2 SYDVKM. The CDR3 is CASSLQGAKRAVYNEQFF. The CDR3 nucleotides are TGTGCCAGCAGTTTACAGGGGGCGAAACGGGCCGTTTACAATGAGCAGTTCTTC.

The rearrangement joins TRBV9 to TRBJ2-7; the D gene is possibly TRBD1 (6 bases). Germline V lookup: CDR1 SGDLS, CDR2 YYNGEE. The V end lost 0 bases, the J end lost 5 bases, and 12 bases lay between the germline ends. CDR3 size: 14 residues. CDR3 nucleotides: TGTGCCAGCAGCGTAGACAGGGAGTCCAACGAGCAGTACTTC. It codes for CASSVDRESNEQYF.